The source of this T cell receptor (beta chain) is a study of shared clonotypes between healthy human individuals. Findings of the study overall: Generation of non-shared clonotypes was less probable than generation of clonotypes shared by all four donors.

Comment on this clone: The antigen remains unidentified.

Clones were sequenced by immunoSEQ multiplex PCR, and TCRdb holds only the in-frame ones, with some missing. The sample records approximately 640,000 clones, around 90% being singletons. This CDR3 spans 16 amino acids. Germline V gene sequence: CDR1 SGHDT, CDR2 YYEEEE. V was shortened by 3 bases and J by 8 bases, with 20 bases between the two germline ends. Sequencing was done on a sample of memory CD8+ T cells from PBMCs. As for subset: CD45RO+ cells pooled with CCR7-negative TemRA cells. This TCR came from a young man in good health. Some clones in this sample may be carry-over from other donors' samples. This sequence joins TRBV5-6 and TRBJ1-4; D might be TRBD1 (5 bases). CDR3 residues: CASSSLRAGVREKLFF. The CDR3 DNA follows: TGTGCCAGCAGCTCCCTTAGGGCGGGGGTTAGAGAAAAACTGTTTTTT.